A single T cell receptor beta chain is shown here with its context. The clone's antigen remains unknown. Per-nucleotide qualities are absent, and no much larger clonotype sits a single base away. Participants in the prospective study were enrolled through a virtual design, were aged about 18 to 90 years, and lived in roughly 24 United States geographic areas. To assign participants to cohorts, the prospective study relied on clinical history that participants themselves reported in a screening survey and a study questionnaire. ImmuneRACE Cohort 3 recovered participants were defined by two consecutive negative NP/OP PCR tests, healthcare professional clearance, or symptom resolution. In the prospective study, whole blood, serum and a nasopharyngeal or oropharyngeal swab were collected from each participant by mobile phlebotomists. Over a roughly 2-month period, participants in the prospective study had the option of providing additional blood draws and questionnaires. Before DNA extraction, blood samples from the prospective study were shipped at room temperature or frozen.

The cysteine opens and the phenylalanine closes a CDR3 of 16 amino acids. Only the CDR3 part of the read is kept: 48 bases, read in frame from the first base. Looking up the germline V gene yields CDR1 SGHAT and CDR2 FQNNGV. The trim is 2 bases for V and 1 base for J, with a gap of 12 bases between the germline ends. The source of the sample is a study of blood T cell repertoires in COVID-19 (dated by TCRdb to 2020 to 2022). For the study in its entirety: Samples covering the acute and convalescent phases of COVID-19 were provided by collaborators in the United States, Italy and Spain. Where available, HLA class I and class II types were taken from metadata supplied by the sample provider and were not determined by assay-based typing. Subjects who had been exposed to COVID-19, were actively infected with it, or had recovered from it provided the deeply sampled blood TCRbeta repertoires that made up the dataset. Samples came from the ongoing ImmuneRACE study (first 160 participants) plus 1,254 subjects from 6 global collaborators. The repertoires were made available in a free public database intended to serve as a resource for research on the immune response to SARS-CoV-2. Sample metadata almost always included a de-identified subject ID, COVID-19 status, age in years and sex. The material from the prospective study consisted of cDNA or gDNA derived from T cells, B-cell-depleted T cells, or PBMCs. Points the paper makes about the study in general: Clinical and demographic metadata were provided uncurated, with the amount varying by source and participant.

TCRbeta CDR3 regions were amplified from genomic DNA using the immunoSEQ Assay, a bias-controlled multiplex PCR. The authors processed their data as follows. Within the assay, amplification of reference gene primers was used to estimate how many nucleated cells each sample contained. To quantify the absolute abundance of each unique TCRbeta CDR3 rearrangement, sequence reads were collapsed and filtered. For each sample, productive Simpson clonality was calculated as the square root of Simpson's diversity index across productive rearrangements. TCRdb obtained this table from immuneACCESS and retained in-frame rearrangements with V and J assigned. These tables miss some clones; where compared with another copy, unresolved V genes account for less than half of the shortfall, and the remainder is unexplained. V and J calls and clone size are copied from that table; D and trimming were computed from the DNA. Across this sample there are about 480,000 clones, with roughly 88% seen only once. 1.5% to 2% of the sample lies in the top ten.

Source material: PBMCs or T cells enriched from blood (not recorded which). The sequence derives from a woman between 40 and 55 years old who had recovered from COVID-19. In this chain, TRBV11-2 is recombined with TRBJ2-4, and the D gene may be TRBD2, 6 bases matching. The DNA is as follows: TGTGCCAGCAGCTTAACGGGACTCCTCGCCAAAAACATTCAGTACTTC. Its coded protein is CASSLTGLLAKNIQYF.